This T cell receptor (beta chain) was recorded in a study of CD8 T cells in ankylosing spondylitis. There are 14 residues in the CDR3. J lost 4 bases, V lost 2 bases, and 4 bases had no gene match. Germline V gene lookup returns CDR1 SGHTA and CDR2 FQGNSA. Each CDR3 protein is one row after TCRdb ran MiXCR on the 5' RACE reads. The sample has about 840,000 distinct CDR3 sequences, about 10% seen once; the top ten hold 0.51%. A note on this clonotype: Its matching antigen is unknown.

Whole-study findings and limits: There was a TCR beta motif, made of several highly homologous variants, that appeared characteristic of ankylosing spondylitis blood.

The sequencing input was blood, either unsorted or a sorted T cell fraction (not recorded which). The sequence came from a male donor with ankylosing spondylitis. J is TRBJ1-2 and V is TRBV7-2; 7 bases map to TRBD1. The CDR3 region has the DNA TGTGCCAGCAGCTTACCCCAGGGGGGCTATGGCTACACCTTC. Amino acids: CASSLPQGGYGYTF.